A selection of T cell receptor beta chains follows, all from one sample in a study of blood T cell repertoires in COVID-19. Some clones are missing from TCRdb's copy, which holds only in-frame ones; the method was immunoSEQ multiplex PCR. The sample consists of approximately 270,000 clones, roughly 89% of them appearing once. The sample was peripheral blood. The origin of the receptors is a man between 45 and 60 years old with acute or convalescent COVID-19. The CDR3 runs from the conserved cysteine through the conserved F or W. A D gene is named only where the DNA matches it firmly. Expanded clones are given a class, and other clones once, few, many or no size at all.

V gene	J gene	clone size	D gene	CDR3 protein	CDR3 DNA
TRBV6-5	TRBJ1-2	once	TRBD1	CASSYTGTGVGYTF	TGTGCCAGCAGTTACACCGGGACAGGGGTTGGCTACACCTTC
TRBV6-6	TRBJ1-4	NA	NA	CASSPNLAEAPATNEKLFF	TGTGCCAGCAGTCCCAATCTTGCGGAGGCTCCTGCAACTAATGAAAAACTGTTTTTT
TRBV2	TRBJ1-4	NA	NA	CASSEGQGGNEKLFF	TGTGCCAGCAGTGAAGGTCAGGGAGGTAATGAAAAACTGTTTTTT
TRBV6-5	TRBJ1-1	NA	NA	CASSRSGYTEAFF	TGTGCCAGCTCGCGATCAGGGTACACTGAAGCTTTCTTT
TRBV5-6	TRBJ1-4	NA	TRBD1	CASSAKPGGAGEKLFF	TGTGCCAGCAGCGCAAAACCAGGGGGCGCGGGTGAAAAACTGTTTTTT
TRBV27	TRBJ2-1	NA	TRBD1	CASSSADRGFSNSFF	TGTGCCAGCAGTTCCGCGGACAGGGGCTTCAGCAACTCGTTCTTC
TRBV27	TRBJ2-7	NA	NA	CASSSRQEIYEQYF	TGTGCCAGCAGTTCCCGACAGGAAATCTACGAGCAGTACTTC
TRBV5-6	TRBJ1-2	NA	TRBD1	CASSFGTGVYTF	TGTGCCAGCAGCTTCGGGACAGGCGTCTACACCTTC
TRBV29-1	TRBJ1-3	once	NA	CSVEGRSTVF	TGCAGCGTTGAAGGGCGGTCTACCGTATTT
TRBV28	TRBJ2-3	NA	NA	CASTGGASPDTQYF	TGTGCCAGCACTGGGGGGGCCTCCCCAGATACGCAGTATTTT
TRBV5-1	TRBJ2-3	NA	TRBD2	CASSGGVLPSSTDTQYF	TGCGCCAGCAGCGGGGGGGTGTTACCCTCTAGCACAGATACGCAGTATTTT
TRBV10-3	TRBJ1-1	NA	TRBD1	CAISEPGTGHTEAFF	TGTGCCATCAGTGAACCCGGGACAGGGCACACTGAAGCTTTCTTT
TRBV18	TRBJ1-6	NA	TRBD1	CASSPPGGTGGINSPLHF	TGTGCCAGCTCACCACCGGGCGGGACAGGGGGCATCAATTCACCCCTCCACTTT
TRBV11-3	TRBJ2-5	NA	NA	CASSLGIQETQYF	TGTGCCAGCAGCCTCGGGATACAAGAGACCCAGTACTTC
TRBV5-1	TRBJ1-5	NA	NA	CASSLGGESNQPQHF	TGCGCCAGCAGCTTGGGCGGGGAGAGCAATCAGCCCCAGCATTTT
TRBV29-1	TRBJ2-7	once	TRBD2	CSASGGPYEQYF	TGCAGCGCGAGCGGGGGCCCATACGAGCAGTACTTC
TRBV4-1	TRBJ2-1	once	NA	CASSQEAPSSYNEQFF	TGCGCCAGCAGCCAAGAAGCCCCGAGCTCCTACAATGAGCAGTTCTTC
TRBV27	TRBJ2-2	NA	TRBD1	CASSIRSPGQGTGELFF	TGTGCCAGCAGTATTAGAAGCCCGGGACAGGGCACCGGGGAGCTGTTTTTT
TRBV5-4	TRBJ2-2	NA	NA	CASSRQVSNTGELFF	TGTGCCAGCAGCCGACAGGTATCGAACACCGGGGAGCTGTTTTTT
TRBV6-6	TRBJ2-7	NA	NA	CASRGGVLYEQYF	TGTGCCAGCAGAGGGGGGGTCTTATACGAGCAGTACTTC
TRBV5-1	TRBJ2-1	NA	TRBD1	CASSLIPGKGADEQFF	TGCGCCAGCAGCTTGATCCCGGGAAAGGGGGCGGATGAGCAGTTCTTC
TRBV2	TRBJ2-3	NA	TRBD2	CASGNSGGRTDTQYF	TGTGCCAGCGGCAATAGCGGGGGGCGAACAGATACGCAGTATTTT
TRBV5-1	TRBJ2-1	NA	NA	CASSLLGAAYNEQFF	TGCGCCAGCAGCTTGCTGGGGGCCGCCTACAATGAGCAGTTCTTC
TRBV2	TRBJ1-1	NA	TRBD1	CASVTGFNTEAFF	TGTGCCAGCGTGACAGGGTTTAACACTGAAGCTTTCTTT
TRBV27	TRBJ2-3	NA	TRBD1	CASSLQGQALNTDTQYF	TGTGCCAGCAGTTTGCAAGGACAGGCCTTAAACACAGATACGCAGTATTTT
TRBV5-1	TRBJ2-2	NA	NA	CASSLAIRTGNTGELFF	TGCGCCAGCAGCTTGGCTATTAGAACAGGAAACACCGGGGAGCTGTTTTTT
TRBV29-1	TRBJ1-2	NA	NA	CSVEEDGYTF	TGCAGCGTTGAGGAGGATGGCTACACCTTC
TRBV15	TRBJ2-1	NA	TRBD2	CATRRGAIFGSEQFF	TGTGCCACCCGGCGGGGGGCTATCTTCGGGAGTGAGCAGTTCTTC
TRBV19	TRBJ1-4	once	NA	CASSIYSDEKLFF	TGTGCCAGTAGTATTTATTCGGATGAAAAACTGTTTTTT
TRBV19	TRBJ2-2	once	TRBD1	CASSRQGVTGELFF	TGTGCCAGTAGCCGACAGGGGGTAACGGGGGAGCTGTTTTTT
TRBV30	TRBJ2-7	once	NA	CAWNGRQPYEQYF	TGTGCCTGGAACGGGAGACAGCCCTACGAGCAGTACTTC
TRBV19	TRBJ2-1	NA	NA	CASSDQGKYNEQFF	TGTGCCAGTAGTGACCAGGGAAAATACAATGAGCAGTTCTTC
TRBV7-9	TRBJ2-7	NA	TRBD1	CASSARTGGEQYF	TGTGCCAGCAGCGCCAGGACAGGGGGAGAGCAGTACTTC
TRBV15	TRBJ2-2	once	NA	CATSREAANTGELFF	TGTGCCACCAGCAGAGAGGCAGCGAACACCGGGGAGCTGTTTTTT
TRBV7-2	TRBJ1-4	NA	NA	CASSPDRYNEKLFF	TGTGCCAGCAGCCCGGACAGATATAATGAAAAACTGTTTTTT
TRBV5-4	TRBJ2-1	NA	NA	CASSGPQGREQFF	TGTGCCAGCAGCGGACCTCAGGGAAGAGAGCAGTTCTTC
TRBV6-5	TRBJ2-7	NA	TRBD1	CASTNLGQGYEQYF	TGTGCCAGCACCAATCTGGGACAGGGTTACGAGCAGTACTTC
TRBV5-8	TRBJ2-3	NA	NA	CASSPIAGTPHSTDTQYF	TGTGCCAGCAGCCCTATAGCCGGGACACCTCATAGCACAGATACGCAGTATTTT
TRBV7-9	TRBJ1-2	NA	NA	CASSLEQTYGYTF	TGTGCCAGCAGCTTGGAGCAGACCTATGGCTACACCTTC
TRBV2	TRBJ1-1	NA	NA	CASSELPRNTEAFF	TGTGCCAGCAGTGAGCTACCCCGAAACACTGAAGCTTTCTTT
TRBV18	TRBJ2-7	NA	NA	CASSPTATAYEQYF	TGTGCCAGCTCACCAACCGCCACAGCCTACGAGCAGTACTTC
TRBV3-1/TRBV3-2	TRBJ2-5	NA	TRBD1	CASSPGQIQETQYF	TGTGCCAGCAGCCCGGGACAGATACAAGAGACCCAGTACTTC
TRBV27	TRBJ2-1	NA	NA	CATLKDYEQFF	TGTGCCACCCTAAAGGACTATGAGCAGTTCTTC
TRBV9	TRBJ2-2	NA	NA	CASSVGQAYGGELFF	TGTGCCAGCAGCGTAGGACAGGCTTACGGCGGGGAGCTGTTTTTT
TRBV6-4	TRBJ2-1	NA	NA	CASRVSPEGSNEQFF	TGTGCCAGCAGGGTCAGCCCGGAGGGCTCAAATGAGCAGTTCTTC
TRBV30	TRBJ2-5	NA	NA	CACERLNQETQYF	TGTGCCTGCGAGCGGCTAAATCAAGAGACCCAGTACTTC
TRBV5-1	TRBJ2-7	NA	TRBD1	CASSLRGDSRGTEQYF	TGCGCCAGCAGCTTGCGAGGGGACAGTAGGGGAACCGAGCAGTACTTC
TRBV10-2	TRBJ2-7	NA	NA	CASRDSSLYEQYF	TGCGCCAGCCGGGACTCATCCCTCTACGAGCAGTACTTC